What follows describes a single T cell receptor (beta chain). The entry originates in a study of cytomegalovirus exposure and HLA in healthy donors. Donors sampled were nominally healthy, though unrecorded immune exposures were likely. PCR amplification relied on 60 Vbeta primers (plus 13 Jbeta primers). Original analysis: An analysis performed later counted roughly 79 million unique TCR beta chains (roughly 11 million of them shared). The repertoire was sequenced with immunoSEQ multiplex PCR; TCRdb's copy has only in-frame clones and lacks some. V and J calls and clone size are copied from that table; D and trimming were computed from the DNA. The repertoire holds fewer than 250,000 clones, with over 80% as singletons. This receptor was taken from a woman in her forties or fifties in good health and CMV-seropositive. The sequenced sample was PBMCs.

The CDR3 reads CASSRDRVGTQYF. DNA of the CDR3: TGCGCCAGCAGCCGAGACAGGGTTGGTACGCAGTATTTT. The chain combines TRBV5-1 with TRBJ2-3; 7 bases match TRBD1. J was trimmed by 8 bases and V by 4 bases; bases with no gene match: 7. CDR1 is SGHRS and CDR2 is YFSETQ in the germline V gene. CDR3 length: 13 amino acids.